This T cell receptor (beta chain) is drawn from a study of cytomegalovirus exposure and HLA in healthy donors. The overall study: HLA-typed donors were the source of approximately 88 million unique TCRs held in an early data release.

13 Jbeta primers and 60 Vbeta primers were used for the PCR. Assay: immunoSEQ multiplex PCR; the TCRdb copy retains only in-frame clones and omits some. This sample has roughly 97,000 clones, with around four fifths found just once. In the case of this clone: Its specificity is unknown.

Study conclusions and caveats: Later on, an analysis showed TCR association rates differing by HLA locus, with DRB1 the most and HLA-C the fewest. Investigators reported 150 to 200 TCR beta chains as tied to cytomegalovirus.

Donors consisted of healthy bone marrow donors. The germline V gene has CDR1 MNHEY and CDR2 SVGAGI. The CDR3 is 12 residues long. V was clipped by 8 bases and J by 6 bases, with 13 bases between them. This sequence joins TRBV6-5 and TRBJ1-2; unclear D gene. The TCR was taken from a woman aged 40 to 49 in good health and CMV-seronegative. The sample consisted of PBMCs. The CDR3 spells CASSMGIHGYTF. CDR3 bases: TGTGCCAGCTCAATGGGCATCCATGGCTACACCTTC.